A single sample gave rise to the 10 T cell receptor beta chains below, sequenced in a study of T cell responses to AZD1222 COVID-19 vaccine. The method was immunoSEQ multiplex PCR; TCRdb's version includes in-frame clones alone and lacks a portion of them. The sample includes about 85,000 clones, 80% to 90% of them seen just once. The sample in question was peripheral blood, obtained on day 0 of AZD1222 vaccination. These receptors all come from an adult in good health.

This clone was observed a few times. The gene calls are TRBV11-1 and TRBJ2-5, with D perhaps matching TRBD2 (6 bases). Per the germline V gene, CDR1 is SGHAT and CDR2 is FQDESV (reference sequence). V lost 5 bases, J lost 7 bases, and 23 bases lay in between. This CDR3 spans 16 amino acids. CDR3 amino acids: CASSRGSSYGGLTQYF. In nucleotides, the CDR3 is TGTGCCAGCAGCCGGGGGTCAAGTTACGGTGGGCTGACCCAGTACTTC.

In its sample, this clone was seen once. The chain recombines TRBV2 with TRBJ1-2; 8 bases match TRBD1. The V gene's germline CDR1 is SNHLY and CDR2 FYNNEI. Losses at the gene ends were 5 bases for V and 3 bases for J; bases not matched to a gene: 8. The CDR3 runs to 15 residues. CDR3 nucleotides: TGTGCCAGCAGTTCTGGACAGGGAAGTTACTATGGCTACACCTTC. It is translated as CASSSGQGSYYGYTF.

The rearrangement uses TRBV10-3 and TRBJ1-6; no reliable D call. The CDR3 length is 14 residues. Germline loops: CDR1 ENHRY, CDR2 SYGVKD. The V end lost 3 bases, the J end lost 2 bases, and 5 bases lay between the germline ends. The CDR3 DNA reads TGTGCCATCAGTGAAGCAGCCTATAATTCACCCCTCCACTTT. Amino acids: CAISEAAYNSPLHF.

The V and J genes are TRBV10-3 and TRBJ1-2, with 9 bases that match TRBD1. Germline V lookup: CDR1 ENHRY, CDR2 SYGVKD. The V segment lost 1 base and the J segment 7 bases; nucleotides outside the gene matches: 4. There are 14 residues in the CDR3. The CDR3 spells CAISEWTGESGYTF. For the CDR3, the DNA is TGTGCCATCAGTGAGTGGACAGGGGAGAGTGGCTACACCTTC.

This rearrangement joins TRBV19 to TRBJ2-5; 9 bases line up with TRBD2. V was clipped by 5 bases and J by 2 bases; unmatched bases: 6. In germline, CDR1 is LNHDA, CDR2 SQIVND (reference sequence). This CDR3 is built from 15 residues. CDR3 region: CASSEGLAHQETQYF. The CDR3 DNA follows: TGTGCCAGTAGTGAGGGACTAGCACATCAAGAGACCCAGTACTTC.

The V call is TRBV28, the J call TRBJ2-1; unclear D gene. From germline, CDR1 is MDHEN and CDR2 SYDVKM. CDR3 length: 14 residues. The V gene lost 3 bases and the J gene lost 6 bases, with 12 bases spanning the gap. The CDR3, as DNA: TGTGCCAGCAGTTTTCGATCACGGATCAATGAGCAGTTCTTC. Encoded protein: CASSFRSRINEQFF.

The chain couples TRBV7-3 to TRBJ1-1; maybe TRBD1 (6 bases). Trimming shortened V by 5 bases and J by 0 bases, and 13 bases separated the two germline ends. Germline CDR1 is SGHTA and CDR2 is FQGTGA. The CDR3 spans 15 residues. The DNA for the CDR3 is TGTGCCAGCAGCCCAAGGGGACACCTGAACACTGAAGCTTTCTTT. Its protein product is CASSPRGHLNTEAFF.

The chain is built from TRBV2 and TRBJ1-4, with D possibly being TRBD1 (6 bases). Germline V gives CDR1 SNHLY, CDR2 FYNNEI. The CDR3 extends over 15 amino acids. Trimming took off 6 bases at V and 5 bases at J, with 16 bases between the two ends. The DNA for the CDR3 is TGTGCCAGCAGAGACACAGGGAAGATGAATGAAAAACTGTTTTTT. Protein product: CASRDTGKMNEKLFF.

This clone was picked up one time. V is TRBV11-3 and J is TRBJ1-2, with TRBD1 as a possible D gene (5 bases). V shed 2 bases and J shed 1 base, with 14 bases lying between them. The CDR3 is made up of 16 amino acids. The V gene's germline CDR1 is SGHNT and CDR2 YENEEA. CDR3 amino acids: CASSLSGREYNYGYTF. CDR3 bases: TGTGCCAGCAGCTTATCGGGCAGGGAGTATAACTATGGCTACACCTTC. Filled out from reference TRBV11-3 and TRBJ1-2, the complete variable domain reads EAGVVQSPRYKIIEKKQPVAFWCNPISGHNTLYWYLQNLGQGPELLIRYENEEAVDDSQLPKDRFSAERLKGVDSTLKIQPAELGDSAVYLCASSLSGREYNYGYTFGSGTRLTVV.

The CDR3 region has the DNA TGTGCCAGCAGTGACCCTTGGAGCGGAAACTATGGCTACACCTTC. It specifies CASSDPWSGNYGYTF. The J gene is TRBJ1-2, the V gene TRBV6-1; D not resolved. The CDR3 sequence is 15 residues long. V gave up 3 bases and J gave up 2 bases, with 13 bases separating them. CDR1 MNHNS and CDR2 SASEGT come from the germline V gene.